This entry is about one T cell receptor (beta chain). Its antigen is not known. This sample was taken from a study of vaccination and CD4 T cells after COVID-19. Study-level background: Sampling post-COVID took place a median 101 days after diagnosis (range 35 to 161). Every culture used as a control got a CEFX pool, an HIV-1 Nef pool, or no peptide.

Documented treatment: roughly 11-day PBMC culture with coronavirus spike peptide pools or control peptides (ViraFEST assay). Before the COVID-19 pandemic (2011-2018), CD4+ T cells were obtained from the unexposed donor. Antigen-specific T cell expansion with peptide pools preceded TCR sequencing in the ViraFEST approach. The CDR3 spans 16 residues. The germline CDR1 and CDR2 sequences are MGHRA and YSYEKL. V dropped 4 bases and J dropped 5; count of bases not matched to a gene: 13. Cultured CD4+ T cells had their DNA profiled by the Oncomine TCR Beta short-read assay. TCRdb independently ran MiXCR on the PCR reads; one entry per CDR3 protein. The sample lists thousands of distinct CDR3 sequences, around half occurring once. General study points: The median proportion of reactive clones detected only post-vaccination in convalescent patients was approximately 90%.

This clonotype was obtained from a human donor in good health. Sequenced: CD4+ T cells from blood, cultured in vitro. V usage is TRBV4-1 and J usage is TRBJ1-1; 7 bases match TRBD1. CDR3 sequence (DNA): TGCGCCAGCAGCCTACACCCGGCCAGGGGGAGAACTGAAGCTTTCTTT. Protein: CASSLHPARGRTEAFF.